The entry below describes one TCR beta chain. Assay used: immunoSEQ multiplex PCR; TCRdb lists only in-frame clones, some missing. This table holds around 700,000 clones, approximately 90% found once. This specimen comes from a study of blood T cell repertoires in COVID-19. This TCR came from a woman under 30 with acute or convalescent COVID-19. Sequencing used peripheral blood.

The CDR3 DNA reads as TGTGCCAGCACCCCGGGGCAGGGGGACAATCAGCCCCAGCATTTT. Amino acids: CASTPGQGDNQPQHF. V is TRBV27 and J is TRBJ1-5; 7 positions agree with TRBD1. The CDR3 is 15 residues long. Trimming at V came to 7 bases and at J to 3 bases, leaving 9 bases not matched to a gene. The germline CDR1 and CDR2 sequences are MNHEY and SMNVEV (reference sequence).